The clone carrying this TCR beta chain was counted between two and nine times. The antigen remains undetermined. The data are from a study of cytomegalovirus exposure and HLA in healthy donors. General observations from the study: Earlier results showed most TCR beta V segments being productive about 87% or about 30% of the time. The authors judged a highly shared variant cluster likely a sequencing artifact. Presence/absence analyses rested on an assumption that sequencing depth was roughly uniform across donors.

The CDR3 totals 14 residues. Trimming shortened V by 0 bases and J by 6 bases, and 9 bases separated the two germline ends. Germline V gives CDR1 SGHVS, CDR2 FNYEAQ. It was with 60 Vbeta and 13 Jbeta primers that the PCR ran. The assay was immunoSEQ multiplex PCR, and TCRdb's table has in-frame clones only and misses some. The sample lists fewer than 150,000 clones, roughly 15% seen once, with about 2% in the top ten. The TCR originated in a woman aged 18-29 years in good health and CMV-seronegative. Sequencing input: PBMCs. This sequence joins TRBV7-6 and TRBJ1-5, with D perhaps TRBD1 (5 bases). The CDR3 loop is CASSLATGAQPQHF. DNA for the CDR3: TGTGCCAGCAGCTTAGCAACAGGTGCTCAGCCCCAGCATTTT.